This TCR beta chain was retrieved from a study of beta chain features in type 1 diabetes. This clone was detected a few times. The whole isolated RNA underwent reverse transcription, so sequencing captured expressed TCRB transcripts. Sequencing was performed with immunoSEQ multiplex PCR; in TCRdb, only in-frame clones are kept and a portion is missing. The table includes about 220,000 clones, roughly 11% detected once. Sorting with CD45RO/CCR7/CD25/CD127/CD95/CD27 yielded naive, central memory, regulatory and stem-like memory CD4+ cells. Purity above 98% was achieved in all sorted populations. The material sequenced was central memory CD4+ T cells from blood. This TCR was recovered from a man in his late teens or twenties in good health.

The DNA of the CDR3 is TGTGCCAGCAGTGAATTTAACGGGAGTTACAATGAGCAGTTCTTC. As protein: CASSEFNGSYNEQFF. The V call is TRBV6-1, the J call TRBJ2-1; perhaps TRBD2 as D (6 bases). CDR3 length: 15 residues. V shed 2 bases and J shed 4 bases, with 12 bases lying between them. Germline V lookup: CDR1 MNHNS, CDR2 SASEGT.